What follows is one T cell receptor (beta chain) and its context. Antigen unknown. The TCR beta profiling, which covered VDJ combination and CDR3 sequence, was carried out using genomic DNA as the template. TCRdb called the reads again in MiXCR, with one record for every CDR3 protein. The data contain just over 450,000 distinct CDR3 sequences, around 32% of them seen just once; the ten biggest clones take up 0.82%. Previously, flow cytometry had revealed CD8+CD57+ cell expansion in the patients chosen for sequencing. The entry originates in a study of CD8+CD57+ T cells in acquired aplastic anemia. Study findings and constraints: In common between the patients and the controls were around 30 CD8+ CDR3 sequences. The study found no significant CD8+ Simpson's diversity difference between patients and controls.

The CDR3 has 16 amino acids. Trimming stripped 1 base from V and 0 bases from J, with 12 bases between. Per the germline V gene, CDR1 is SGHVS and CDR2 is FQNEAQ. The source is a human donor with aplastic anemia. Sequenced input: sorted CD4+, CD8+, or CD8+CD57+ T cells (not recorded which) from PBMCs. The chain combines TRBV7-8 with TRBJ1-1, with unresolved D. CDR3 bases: TGTGCCAGCAGCTTAGGCCTGGCGGCTGTGAACACTGAAGCTTTCTTT. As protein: CASSLGLAAVNTEAFF. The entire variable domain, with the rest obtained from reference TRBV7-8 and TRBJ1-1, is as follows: GAGVSQSPRYKVAKRGQDVALRCDPISGHVSLFWYQQALGQGPEFLTYFQNEAQLDKSGLPSDRFFAERPEGSVSTLKIQRTQQEDSAVYLCASSLGLAAVNTEAFFGQGTRLTVV.